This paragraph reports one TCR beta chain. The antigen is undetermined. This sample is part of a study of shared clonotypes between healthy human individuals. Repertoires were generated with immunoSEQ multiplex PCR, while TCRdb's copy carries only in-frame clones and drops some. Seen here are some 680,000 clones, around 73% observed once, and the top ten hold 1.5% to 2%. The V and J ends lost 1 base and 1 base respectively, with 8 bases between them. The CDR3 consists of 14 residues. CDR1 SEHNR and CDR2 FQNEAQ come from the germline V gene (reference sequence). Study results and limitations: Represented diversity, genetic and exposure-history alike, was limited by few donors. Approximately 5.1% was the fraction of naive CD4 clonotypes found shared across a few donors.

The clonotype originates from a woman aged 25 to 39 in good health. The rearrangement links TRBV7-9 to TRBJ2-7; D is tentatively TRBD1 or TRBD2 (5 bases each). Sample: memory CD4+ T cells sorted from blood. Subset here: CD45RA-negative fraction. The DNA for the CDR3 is TGTGCCAGCAGCTTAGGGGACGGATCCTACGAGCAGTACTTC. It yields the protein CASSLGDGSYEQYF.